This TCR beta chain comes out of a study of control samples from healthy donors and cancer patients. Here immunoSEQ multiplex PCR was the method, and the copy in TCRdb shows in-frame clones only, minus some. Seen here are about 82,000 clones, 94% observed once, and the top ten hold approximately 4.8%. Germline V CDR1 and CDR2: SGHNT, YYREEE (reference sequence). The CDR3 spans 12 residues. The germline V and J ends were trimmed by 4 bases and 5 bases, with 10 bases remaining between them. This clonotype originated in a woman aged 18-29 years in good health. The chain is built from TRBV5-4 and TRBJ2-7; D is tentatively TRBD1 or TRBD2 (5 bases each). The sequencing input was blood. The CDR3 here is CASSTGGHEQYF. The CDR3 DNA sequence: TGTGCCAGCAGCACTGGGGGACACGAGCAGTACTTC. The full variable domain, with the rest looked up from reference TRBV5-4 and TRBJ2-7, is ETGVTQSPTHLIKTRGQQVTLRCSSQSGHNTVSWYQQALGQGPQFIFQYYREEENGRGNFPPRFSGLQFPNYSSELNVNALELDDSALYLCASSTGGHEQYFGPGTRLTVT.